This is a list of T cell receptor beta chains from one sample in a study of OX40 agonist ivuxolimab in advanced cancers. The assay was immunoSEQ multiplex PCR, and TCRdb's table has in-frame clones only and misses some. The sample records tens of thousands of clones, more than 80% being singletons. The sequencing used CD4+ or CD8+ T cells sorted from blood, collected in a trial of the OX40 agonist ivuxolimab. All receptors come from an adult with an advanced solid tumor such as melanoma, head and neck, liver or kidney cancer. The conserved cysteine and the conserved F or W are not part of the CDR3 here. Only part of the rows carry a size: once, few, many, or a class if the clone is expanded.

-,TRBV18,TRBJ1-1,ASSPPSQTNTEAF
-,TRBV9,TRBJ1-6,ASSVLEAGNNSPLH
-,TRBV7-2,TRBJ2-7,ASSPGRDTPYEQY
-,TRBV19,TRBJ2-6,ASSIDLAGLNSGANVLT
few,TRBV30,TRBJ2-2,AWLRKDYPNTGELF
-,TRBV18,TRBJ2-2,ASSPPRLADTGELF
-,TRBV6-5,TRBJ2-1,ASSYLAGVYEQF
many,TRBV5-1,TRBJ1-2,ASSAGQGEGGYT
few,TRBV30,TRBJ1-2,AWTLGNKANYGYT
few,TRBV2,TRBJ2-6,ASSADRGLGANVLT
-,TRBV4-3,TRBJ1-1,ASRGGQNTEAF
once,TRBV7-2,TRBJ2-7,ASSLDGLAGVYEQY
few,TRBV6-5,TRBJ1-6,ASGWGVGSPLH
-,TRBV7-8,TRBJ1-4,ASSLNEKLF
-,TRBV5-1,TRBJ2-5,ASSPGHLGPETQY
-,TRBV6-5,TRBJ2-5,ASRVQGGRETQY
-,TRBV5-6,TRBJ1-5,ASSRGDRRTQPQH
-,TRBV9,TRBJ1-3,ASSVGPPVPGNTIY
-,TRBV6-6,TRBJ1-6,ASSSGQSYNSPLH
-,TRBV4-3,TRBJ2-5,ASSQHRDSQETQY
-,TRBV9,TRBJ2-5,ASSVGSGGAGLETQY
-,TRBV19,TRBJ1-1,ASTTQGYTEAF
-,TRBV5-8,TRBJ2-3,ASSLGLALRLGTDTQY
few,TRBV28,TRBJ1-2,ASGGLDYGYT
-,TRBV28,TRBJ2-4,ASSLFLGQGLAKNIQY
-,TRBV5-6,TRBJ1-2,ASSPNNFGNYGYT
-,TRBV6-6,TRBJ2-3,ASSYPGDTQY
-,TRBV28,TRBJ1-5,ASSPVPGQGIAQH
once,TRBV7-2,TRBJ1-3,ASSFDRSSGNTIY
-,TRBV28,TRBJ2-5,ASSLSGTASQETQY
-,TRBV28,TRBJ2-3,ASSSDRVTDTQY
-,TRBV2,TRBJ2-3,ARTVGLGGTDTQY
-,TRBV7-3,TRBJ2-5,ASSYRGGETQY
-,TRBV6-5,TRBJ1-1,ASSLRGRTEAF
-,TRBV4-2,TRBJ2-3,ASSPRTSGGYGDTQY
-,TRBV9,TRBJ2-5,ASSLTSAKETQY
-,TRBV5-6,TRBJ1-3,ASSSLGGGGNTIY
-,TRBV19,TRBJ2-3,ASSRGRGLRTDTQY
-,TRBV7-9,TRBJ1-2,ASSFSAVNYGYT
once,TRBV19,TRBJ2-3,ASSTQGNTQY
-,TRBV19,TRBJ2-1,ASSRDRPLVQF